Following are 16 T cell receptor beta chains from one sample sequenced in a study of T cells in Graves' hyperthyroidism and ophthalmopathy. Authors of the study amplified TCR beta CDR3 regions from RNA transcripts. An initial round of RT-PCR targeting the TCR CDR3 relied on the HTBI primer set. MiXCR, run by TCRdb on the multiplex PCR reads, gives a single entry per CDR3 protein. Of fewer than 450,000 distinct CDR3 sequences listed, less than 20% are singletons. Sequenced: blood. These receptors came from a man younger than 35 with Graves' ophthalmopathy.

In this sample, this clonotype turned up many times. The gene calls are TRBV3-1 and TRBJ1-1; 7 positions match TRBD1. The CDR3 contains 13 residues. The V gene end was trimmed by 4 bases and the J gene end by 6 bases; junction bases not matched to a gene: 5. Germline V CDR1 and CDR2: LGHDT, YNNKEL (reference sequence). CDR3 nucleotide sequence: TGTGCCAGCAGCCCGACAGGGACGTCTGAAGCTTTCTTT. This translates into CASSPTGTSEAFF.

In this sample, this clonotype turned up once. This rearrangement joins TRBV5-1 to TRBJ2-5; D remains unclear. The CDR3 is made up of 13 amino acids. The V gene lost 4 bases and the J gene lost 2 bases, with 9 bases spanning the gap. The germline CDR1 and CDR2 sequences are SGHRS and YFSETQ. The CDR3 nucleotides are TGCGCCAGCAGCGGAGCCTCACAAGAGACCCAGTACTTC. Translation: CASSGASQETQYF.

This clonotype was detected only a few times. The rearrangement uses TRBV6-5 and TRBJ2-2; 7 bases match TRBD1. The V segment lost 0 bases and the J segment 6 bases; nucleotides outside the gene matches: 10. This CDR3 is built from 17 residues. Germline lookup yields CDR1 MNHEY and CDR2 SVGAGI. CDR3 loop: CASSYSKVRQGAGELFF. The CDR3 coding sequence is TGTGCCAGCAGTTACTCGAAGGTCCGACAGGGAGCCGGGGAGCTGTTTTTT.

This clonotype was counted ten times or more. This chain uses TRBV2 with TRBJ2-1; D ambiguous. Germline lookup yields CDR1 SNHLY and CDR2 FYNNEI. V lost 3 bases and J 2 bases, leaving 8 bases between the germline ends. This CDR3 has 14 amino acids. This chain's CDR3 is CASSDYPPYNEQFF. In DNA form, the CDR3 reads TGTGCCAGCAGTGACTACCCCCCCTACAATGAGCAGTTCTTC.

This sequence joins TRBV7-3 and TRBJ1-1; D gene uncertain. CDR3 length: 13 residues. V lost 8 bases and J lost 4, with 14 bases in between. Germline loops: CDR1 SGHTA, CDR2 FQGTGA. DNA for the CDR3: TGTGCCAGCGGGCAGAGGGCGGCCACTGAAGCTTTCTTT. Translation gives CASGQRAATEAFF.

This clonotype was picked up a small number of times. CDR3 residues: CASRDRTTNEKLFF. In nucleotides, the CDR3 is TGCGCCAGCCGGGACAGAACAACTAATGAAAAACTGTTTTTT. The chain employs TRBV5-1 and TRBJ1-4, with 7 bases that match TRBD1. Trimming took 7 bases from V and 0 from J; bases not matched to a gene: 3. CDR1 is SGHRS, CDR2 YFSETQ, per germline. The CDR3 loop spans 14 amino acids.

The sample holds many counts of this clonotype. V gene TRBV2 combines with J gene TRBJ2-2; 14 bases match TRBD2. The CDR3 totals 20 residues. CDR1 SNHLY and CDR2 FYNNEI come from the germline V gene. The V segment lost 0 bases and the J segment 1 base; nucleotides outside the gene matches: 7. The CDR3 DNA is TGTGCCAGCAGTGAAGCGCTCGGACTAGCGGGGGGCAAGAACACCGGGGAGCTGTTTTTT. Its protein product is CASSEALGLAGGKNTGELFF.

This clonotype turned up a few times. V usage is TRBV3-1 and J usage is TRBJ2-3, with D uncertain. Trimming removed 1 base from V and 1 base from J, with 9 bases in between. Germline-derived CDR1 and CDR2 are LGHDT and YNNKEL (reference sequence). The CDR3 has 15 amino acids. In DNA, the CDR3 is TGTGCCAGCAGCCAAGGACCGACGGGCACAGATACGCAGTATTTT. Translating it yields CASSQGPTGTDTQYF.

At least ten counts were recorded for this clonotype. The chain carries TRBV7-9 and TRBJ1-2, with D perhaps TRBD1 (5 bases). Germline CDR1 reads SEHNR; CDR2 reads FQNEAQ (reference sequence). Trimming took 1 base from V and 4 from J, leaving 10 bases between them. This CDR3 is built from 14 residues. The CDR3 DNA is TGTGCCAGCAGCTTAGGACAGTTGTCCTATGGCTACACCTTC. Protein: CASSLGQLSYGYTF.

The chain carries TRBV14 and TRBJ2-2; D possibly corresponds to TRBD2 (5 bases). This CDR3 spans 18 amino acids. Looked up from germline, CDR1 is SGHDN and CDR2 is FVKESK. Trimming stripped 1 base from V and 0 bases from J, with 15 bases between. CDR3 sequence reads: CASSQGKLRDTNTGELFF. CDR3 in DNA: TGTGCCAGCAGCCAAGGGAAGCTTCGGGATACGAACACCGGGGAGCTGTTTTTT.

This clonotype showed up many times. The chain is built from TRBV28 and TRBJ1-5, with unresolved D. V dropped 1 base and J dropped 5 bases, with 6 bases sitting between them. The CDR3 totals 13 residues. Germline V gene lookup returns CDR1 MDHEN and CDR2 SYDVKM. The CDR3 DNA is TGTGCCAGCAGTTTATTAGGGTATCAGCCCCAGCATTTT. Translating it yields CASSLLGYQPQHF.

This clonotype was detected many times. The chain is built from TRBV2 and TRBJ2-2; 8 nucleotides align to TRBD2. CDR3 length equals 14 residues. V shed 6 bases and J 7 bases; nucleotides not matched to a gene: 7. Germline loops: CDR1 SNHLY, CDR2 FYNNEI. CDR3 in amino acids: CASRDGGAVGELFF. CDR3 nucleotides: TGTGCCAGCAGGGACGGGGGGGCCGTCGGGGAGCTGTTTTTT.

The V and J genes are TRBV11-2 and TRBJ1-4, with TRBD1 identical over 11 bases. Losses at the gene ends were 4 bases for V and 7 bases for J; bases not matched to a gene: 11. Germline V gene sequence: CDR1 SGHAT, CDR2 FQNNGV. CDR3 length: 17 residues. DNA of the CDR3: TGTGCCAGCAGCTCCGGGACAGGGGGTTTTTTGGGTGAAAAACTGTTTTTT. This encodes CASSSGTGGFLGEKLFF.

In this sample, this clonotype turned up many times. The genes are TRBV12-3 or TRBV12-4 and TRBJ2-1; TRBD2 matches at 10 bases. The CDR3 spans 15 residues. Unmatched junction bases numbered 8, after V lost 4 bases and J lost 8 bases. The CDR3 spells CASSSGLAKIHEQFF. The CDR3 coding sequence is TGTGCCAGCAGTTCGGGACTAGCGAAAATCCATGAGCAGTTCTTC.

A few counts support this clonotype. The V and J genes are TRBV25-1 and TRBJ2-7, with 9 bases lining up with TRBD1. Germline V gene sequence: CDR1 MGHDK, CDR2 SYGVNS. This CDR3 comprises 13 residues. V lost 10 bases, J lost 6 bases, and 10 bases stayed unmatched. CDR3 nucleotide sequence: TGTGCCAACACCGGGACAGGGAGTCTCGAGCAGTACTTC. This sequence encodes CANTGTGSLEQYF.

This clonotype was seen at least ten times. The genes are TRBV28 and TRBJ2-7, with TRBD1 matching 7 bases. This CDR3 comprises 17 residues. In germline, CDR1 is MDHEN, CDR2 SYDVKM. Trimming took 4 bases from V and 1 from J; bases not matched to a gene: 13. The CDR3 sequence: CASSWTGQERKSYEQYF. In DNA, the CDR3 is TGTGCCAGCAGTTGGACCGGACAGGAAAGAAAATCCTACGAGCAGTACTTC.